Presented here are 18 T cell receptor beta chains from one specimen sequenced in a study of beta chain features in type 1 diabetes. Findings and caveats of the study: Shorter TCRB CDR3s, moderately but significantly so, were found in Type 1 diabetes patients in all four CD4+ subsets.

These receptors' targets are unknown. Expressed TCRB transcripts were sequenced because the entire RNA isolate underwent reverse transcription. Clones were read by immunoSEQ multiplex PCR, and TCRdb kept only the in-frame ones, dropping some. Among some 140,000 clones listed, roughly 10% were seen once. Sequencing was done on a sample of central memory CD4+ T cells from blood. All receptors come from a man aged 25-45 years with type 1 diabetes.

The V gene is TRBV28, the J gene TRBJ2-7; the match to TRBD2 covers 9 bases. This CDR3 comprises 16 residues. V lost 6 bases and J lost 3; bases outside the gene matches: 12. The germline gives CDR1 MDHEN, CDR2 SYDVKM. CDR3 sequence reads: CASSLPKRGAFYEQYF. The CDR3 DNA follows: TGTGCCAGCAGCCTACCCAAGCGGGGGGCTTTCTACGAGCAGTACTTC.

In this sample, this clone turned up a few times. CDR3 nucleotide sequence: TGTGCCAGCAGCTTTGGTAGCGGGGGATACAATGAGCAGTTCTTC. Residues: CASSFGSGGYNEQFF. V is TRBV7-3 and J is TRBJ2-1; 9 nucleotides line up with TRBD2. Per germline, CDR1 SGHTA and CDR2 FQGTGA. This CDR3 is built from 15 residues. The J segment lost 4 bases and the V segment lost 3 bases, leaving 4 bases of the junction unmatched.

A few counts support this clone. The chain is built from TRBV29-1 and TRBJ1-5, with TRBD1 matching over 7 bases. This CDR3 has 14 amino acids. Germline CDR1 SQVTM, CDR2 ANQGSEA. With V trimmed by 6 bases and J by 5 bases, 10 bases remained unmatched. CDR3 DNA sequence: TGCAGCGTCTCCCGGGACAGCGCCGATCAGCCCCAGCATTTT. It specifies CSVSRDSADQPQHF.

This clone was picked up a small number of times. The chain links TRBV30 to TRBJ2-2, with 10 bases aligning to TRBD1. The CDR3 totals 16 residues. J gave up 6 bases and V 1 base, and 8 bases lay outside the gene matches. Germline V gene sequence: CDR1 GTSNPN, CDR2 SVGIG (reference sequence). The CDR3 DNA sequence: TGTGCCTGGAGTGCACCGGGACAGGGGATTGCCGGGGAGCTGTTTTTT. Translated: CAWSAPGQGIAGELFF.

The chain joins TRBV2 to TRBJ2-7; D is possibly TRBD2 (5 bases). The CDR3 length is 15 residues. Between the trimmed V and J ends, which lost 3 bases and 0 bases, there was a span of 12 bases. Germline CDR1 reads SNHLY; CDR2 reads FYNNEI. CDR3 DNA sequence: TGTGCCAGCAGTGAGGAGACGGGAACCTCCTACGAGCAGTACTTC. This encodes CASSEETGTSYEQYF.

Only a few counts were recorded for this clone. This rearrangement joins TRBV4-2 to TRBJ2-5; TRBD2 matches at 7 bases. In germline, CDR1 is LGHNA, CDR2 YNFKEQ. The CDR3 is 16 amino acids. Trimming cost V 1 base and J 1 base; bases outside gene matches: 6. CDR3 in DNA: TGTGCCAGCAGCCAAGGGAACGGGGGGAGCCAAGAGACCCAGTACTTC. It encodes CASSQGNGGSQETQYF.

This clone has only a few counts. The chain recombines TRBV7-2 with TRBJ2-1; TRBD2 is a possible D gene (5 bases). The CDR3 loop spans 15 amino acids. Germline loops: CDR1 SGHTA, CDR2 FQGNSA. V was clipped by 0 bases and J by 0 bases, with 6 bases between them. Written as DNA, the CDR3 is TGTGCCAGCAGCTTAGCGGGGAGCTCCTACAATGAGCAGTTCTTC. This gives the protein CASSLAGSSYNEQFF.

The chain couples TRBV19 to TRBJ2-3, with a weak D call TRBD2 (7 bases). The CDR3 length is 15 residues. Per germline, CDR1 LNHDA and CDR2 SQIVND (reference sequence). V was clipped by 3 bases and J by 2 bases, with 12 bases between them. DNA for the CDR3: TGTGCCAGTAGTATCGGTGGGGGGGCCACAGATACGCAGTATTTT. This translates into CASSIGGGATDTQYF.

This clone was seen only a few times. The rearrangement uses TRBV11-2 and TRBJ2-2; 8 bases fit TRBD1. The germline V gene encodes CDR1 SGHAT and CDR2 FQNNGV. With 4 bases clipped from V and 2 bases from J, the junction kept 3 bases outside the gene matches. This CDR3 contains 15 residues. In DNA, the CDR3 is TGTGCCAGCAGCTGGACAGGGACCAACACCGGGGAGCTGTTTTTT. This translates into CASSWTGTNTGELFF.

Only a few counts were recorded for this clone. This chain links TRBV21-1 with TRBJ2-5; TRBD1 was called by the table and not checked on the DNA. TRBV21-1 is an annotated pseudogene. The CDR3 covers 15 residues. The CDR3: CASSSPLGAQETQYF. The DNA for the CDR3 is TGTGCCAGCAGCTCTCCCCTAGGGGCCCAAGAGACCCAGTACTTC.

J is TRBJ1-5 and V is TRBV30; D may be TRBD1 (6 bases). V was trimmed by 4 bases and J by 7 bases, leaving 14 bases between them. Germline CDR1 is GTSNPN and CDR2 is SVGIG (reference sequence). There are 13 residues in the CDR3. The CDR3 reads CAWTLGGEQPQHF. The CDR3, as DNA: TGTGCCTGGACTTTAGGGGGGGAGCAGCCCCAGCATTTT.

This clone showed up just a few times. Relative to the germline gene, one junction end is altered; a read error may explain this. This rearrangement joins TRBV5-4 to TRBJ2-3, with 9 bases matching TRBD2. The length of the CDR3 is 15 residues. Germline lookup yields CDR1 SGHNT and CDR2 YYREEE (reference sequence). As DNA, the CDR3 is TGTGCCAGCAGCTTTCCCGGGACTAGCATAGATACGCAGTATTTT. Translation gives CASSFPGTSIDTQYF.

This clone was seen more than once but under ten times. The chain couples TRBV6-1 to TRBJ2-3; 7 nucleotides align to TRBD2. Per germline, CDR1 MNHNS and CDR2 SASEGT. This CDR3 region has 16 residues. The J segment lost 2 bases and the V segment lost 2 bases, leaving 7 bases of the junction unmatched. The CDR3 bases are TGTGCCAGCAGTGAACGTCGGCGGGGGAACACAGATACGCAGTATTTT. It specifies CASSERRRGNTDTQYF.

This clone has a handful of counts. The V call is TRBV4-3, the J call TRBJ2-7, with 7 bases that match TRBD1. The CDR3 has 14 amino acids. The germline CDR1 and CDR2 sequences are LGHNA and YSLEER. With V trimmed by 5 bases and J by 3 bases, 7 bases remained unmatched. CDR3 region: CASSNPGQVYEQYF. CDR3 bases: TGCGCCAGCAGCAACCCCGGACAGGTCTACGAGCAGTACTTC.

The chain is built from TRBV9 and TRBJ1-3; D might be TRBD1 (5 bases). CDR1 and CDR2 (germline): SGDLS, YYNGEE. V was clipped by 4 bases and J by 0 bases, with 11 bases between them. This CDR3 comprises 15 residues. CDR3 loop: CASSPPQGSGNTIYF. In DNA form, the CDR3 reads TGTGCCAGCAGCCCCCCCCAGGGCTCTGGAAACACCATATATTTT.

Only a few counts were recorded for this clone. This chain links TRBV7-8 with TRBJ1-5; no definite D call. Germline V lookup: CDR1 SGHVS, CDR2 FQNEAQ. With 4 bases removed from V and 6 bases from J, the gap between germline ends came to 7 bases. CDR3 length: 12 residues. For the CDR3, the DNA is TGTGCCAGCAGCTCGTTTGTTCAGCCCCAGCATTTT. Its protein is CASSSFVQPQHF.

This clone turned up a few times. The gene calls are TRBV6-5 and TRBJ1-1; 8 nucleotides align to TRBD1. V lost 0 bases, J lost 1 base, and 1 base stayed unmatched. The germline V gene has CDR1 MNHEY and CDR2 SVGAGI. This CDR3 region has 15 residues. The CDR3 sequence: CASSYSGTGNTEAFF. CDR3 nucleotide sequence: TGTGCCAGCAGTTACTCGGGGACAGGGAACACTGAAGCTTTCTTT.

The V call is TRBV5-8, the J call TRBJ2-7; no reliable D call. This CDR3 contains 13 residues. With 0 bases removed from V and 4 bases from J, the gap between germline ends came to 8 bases. The germline V gene encodes CDR1 SGHTS and CDR2 YDEGEE. The CDR3: CASSLVNSYEQYF. CDR3 nucleotide sequence: TGTGCCAGCAGCTTGGTGAACTCGTACGAGCAGTACTTC.